This TCR beta chain was documented in a study of T cell responses to AZD1222 COVID-19 vaccine. Overall study results and limits: It should be noted that donors were predominantly white British and more often female, and clonal diversity was possibly underestimated.

As to this clone: Its antigen is not known.

The method was immunoSEQ multiplex PCR; TCRdb's version includes in-frame clones alone and lacks a portion of them. In the table there are around 130,000 clones, 70% to 90% of which are singletons. The CDR3 length is 16 residues. CDR1 SGDLS and CDR2 YYNGEE come from the germline V gene. V was pared by 3 bases and J by 4 bases, with 16 bases between. The gene calls are TRBV9 and TRBJ2-2; D is tentatively TRBD1 or TRBD2 (5 bases each). The receptor was derived from an adult who received the AZD1222 COVID-19 vaccine. This sample comprised peripheral blood, obtained 28 days after the second AZD1222 dose. The CDR3 bases are TGTGCCAGCAGCGCCGAACTGGGGGTAGGCACCGGGGAGCTGTTTTTT. Amino acids: CASSAELGVGTGELFF.